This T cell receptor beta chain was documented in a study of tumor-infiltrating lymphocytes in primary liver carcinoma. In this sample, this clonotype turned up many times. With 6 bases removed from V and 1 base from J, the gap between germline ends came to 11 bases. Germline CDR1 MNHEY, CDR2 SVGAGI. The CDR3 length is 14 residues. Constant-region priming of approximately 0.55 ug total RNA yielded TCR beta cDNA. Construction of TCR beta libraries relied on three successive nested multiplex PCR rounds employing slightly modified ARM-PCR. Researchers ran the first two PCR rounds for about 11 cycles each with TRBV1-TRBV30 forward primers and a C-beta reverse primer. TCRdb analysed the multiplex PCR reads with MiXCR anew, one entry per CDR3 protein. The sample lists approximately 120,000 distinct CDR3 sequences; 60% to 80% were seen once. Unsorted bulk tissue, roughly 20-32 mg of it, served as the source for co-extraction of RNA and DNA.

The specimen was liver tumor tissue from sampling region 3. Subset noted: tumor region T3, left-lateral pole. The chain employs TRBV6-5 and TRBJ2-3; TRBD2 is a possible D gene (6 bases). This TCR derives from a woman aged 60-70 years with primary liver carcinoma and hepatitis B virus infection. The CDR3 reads CASRSKRGTDTQYF. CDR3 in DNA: TGTGCCAGCAGGTCAAAGCGGGGCACAGATACGCAGTATTTT.